This TCR beta chain is from a study of control samples from healthy donors and cancer patients. This CDR3 spans 14 amino acids. Germline V gives CDR1 MNHEY, CDR2 SVGAGI. V gave up 0 bases and J gave up 6 bases, with 12 bases separating them. Repertoires were generated with immunoSEQ multiplex PCR, while TCRdb's copy carries only in-frame clones and drops some. Here the sample spans around 85,000 clones, 70% to 90% being singletons. This rearrangement joins TRBV6-5 to TRBJ2-7, with D unclear. The receptor was derived from a woman aged 55-70 years in good health. The source material was blood. The CDR3 here is CASSYSVGSIEQYF. The CDR3 nucleotides are TGTGCCAGCAGTTACTCGGTGGGTAGCATCGAGCAGTACTTC.